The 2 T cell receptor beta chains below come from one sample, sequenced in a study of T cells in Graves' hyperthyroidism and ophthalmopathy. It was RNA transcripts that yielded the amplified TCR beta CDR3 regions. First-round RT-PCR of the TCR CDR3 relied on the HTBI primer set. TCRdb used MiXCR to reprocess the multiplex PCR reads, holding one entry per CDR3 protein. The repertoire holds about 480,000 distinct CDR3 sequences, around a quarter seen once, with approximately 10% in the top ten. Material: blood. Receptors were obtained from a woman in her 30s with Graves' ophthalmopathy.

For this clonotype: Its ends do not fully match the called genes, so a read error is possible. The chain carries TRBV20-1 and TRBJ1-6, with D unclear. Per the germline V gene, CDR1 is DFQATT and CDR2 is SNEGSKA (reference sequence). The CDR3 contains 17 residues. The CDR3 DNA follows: TGCAGTGCTAGCGTGCCGGGATCGAGGACCTATAATTCACCTCTCCACTTT. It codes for CSASVPGSRTYNSPLHF.

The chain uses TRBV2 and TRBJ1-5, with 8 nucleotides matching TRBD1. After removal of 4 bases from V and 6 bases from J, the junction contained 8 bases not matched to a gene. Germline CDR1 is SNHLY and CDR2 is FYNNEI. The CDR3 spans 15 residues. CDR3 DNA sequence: TGTGCCAGCAGTGTAGGGACAGGACAAGGTCAGCCCCAGCATTTT. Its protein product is CASSVGTGQGQPQHF.